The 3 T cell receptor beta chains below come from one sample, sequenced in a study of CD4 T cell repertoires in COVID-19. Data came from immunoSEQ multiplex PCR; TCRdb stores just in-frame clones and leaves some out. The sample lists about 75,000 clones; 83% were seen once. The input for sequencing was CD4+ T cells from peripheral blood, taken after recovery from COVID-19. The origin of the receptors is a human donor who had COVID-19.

The DNA for the CDR3 is TGTGCCAGCAGCTACGCCGGGAACACTGAAGCTTTCTTT. This gives the protein CASSYAGNTEAFF. This rearrangement joins TRBV7-9 to TRBJ1-1; D is undetermined. This CDR3 has 13 amino acids. Trimming stripped 4 bases from V and 1 base from J, with 7 bases between. Germline V gives CDR1 SEHNR, CDR2 FQNEAQ (reference sequence).

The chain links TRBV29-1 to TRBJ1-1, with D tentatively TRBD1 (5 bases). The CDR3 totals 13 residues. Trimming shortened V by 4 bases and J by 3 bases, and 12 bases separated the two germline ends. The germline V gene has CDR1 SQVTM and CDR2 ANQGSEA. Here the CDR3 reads CSVAGLGDTEAFF. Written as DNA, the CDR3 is TGCAGCGTTGCGGGGTTAGGGGACACTGAAGCTTTCTTT.

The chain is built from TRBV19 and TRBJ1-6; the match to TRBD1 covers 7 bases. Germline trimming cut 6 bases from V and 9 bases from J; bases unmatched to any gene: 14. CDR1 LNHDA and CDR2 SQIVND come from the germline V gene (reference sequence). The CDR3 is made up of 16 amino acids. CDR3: CASRPPGQKRVSPLHF. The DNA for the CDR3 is TGTGCCAGTAGACCGCCGGGACAGAAAAGGGTTTCACCCCTCCACTTT.